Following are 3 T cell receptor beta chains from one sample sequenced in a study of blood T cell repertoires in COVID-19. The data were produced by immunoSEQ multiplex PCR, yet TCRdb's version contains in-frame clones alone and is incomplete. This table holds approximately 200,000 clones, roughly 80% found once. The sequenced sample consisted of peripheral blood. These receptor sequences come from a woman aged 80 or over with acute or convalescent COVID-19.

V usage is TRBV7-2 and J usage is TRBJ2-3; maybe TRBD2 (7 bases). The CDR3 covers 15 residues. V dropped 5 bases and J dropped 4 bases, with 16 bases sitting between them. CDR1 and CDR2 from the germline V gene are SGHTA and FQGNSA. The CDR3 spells CASSIAGAPSDTQYF. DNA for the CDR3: TGTGCCAGCAGCATCGCGGGGGCTCCGTCAGATACGCAGTATTTT.

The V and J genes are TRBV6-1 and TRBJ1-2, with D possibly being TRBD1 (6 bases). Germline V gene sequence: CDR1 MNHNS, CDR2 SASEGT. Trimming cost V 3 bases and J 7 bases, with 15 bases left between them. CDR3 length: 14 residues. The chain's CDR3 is CASSDGRGEGGYTF. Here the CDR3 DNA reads TGTGCCAGCAGTGATGGCAGGGGAGAAGGTGGCTACACCTTC.

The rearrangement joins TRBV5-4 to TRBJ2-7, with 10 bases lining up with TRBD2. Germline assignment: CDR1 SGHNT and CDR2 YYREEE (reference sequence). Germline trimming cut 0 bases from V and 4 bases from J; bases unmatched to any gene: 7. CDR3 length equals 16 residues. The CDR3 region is CASSLGRSSGGYEQYF. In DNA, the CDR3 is TGTGCCAGCAGCTTGGGGAGGTCTAGCGGGGGTTACGAGCAGTACTTC.